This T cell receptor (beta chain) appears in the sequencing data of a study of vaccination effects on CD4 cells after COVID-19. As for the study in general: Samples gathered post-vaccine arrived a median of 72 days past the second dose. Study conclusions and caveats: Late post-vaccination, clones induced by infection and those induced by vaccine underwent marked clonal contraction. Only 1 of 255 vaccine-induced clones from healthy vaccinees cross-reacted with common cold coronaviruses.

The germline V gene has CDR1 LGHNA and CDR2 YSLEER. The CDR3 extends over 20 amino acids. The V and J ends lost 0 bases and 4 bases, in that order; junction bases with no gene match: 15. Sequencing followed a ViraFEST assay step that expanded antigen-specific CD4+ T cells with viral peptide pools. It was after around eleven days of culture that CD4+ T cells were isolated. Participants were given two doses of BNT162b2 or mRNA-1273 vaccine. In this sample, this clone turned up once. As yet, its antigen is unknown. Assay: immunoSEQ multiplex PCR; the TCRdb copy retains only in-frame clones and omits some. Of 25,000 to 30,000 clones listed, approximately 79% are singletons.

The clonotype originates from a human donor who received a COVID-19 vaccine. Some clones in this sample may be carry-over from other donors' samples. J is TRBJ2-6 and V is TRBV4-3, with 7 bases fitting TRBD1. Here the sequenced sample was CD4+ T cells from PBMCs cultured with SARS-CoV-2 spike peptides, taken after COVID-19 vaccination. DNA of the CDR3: TGCGCCAGCAGCCAAGATGCAGGACAGGTGATTTTGGGAGGGGCCAACGTCCTGACTTTC. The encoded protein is CASSQDAGQVILGGANVLTF.